One and the same sample provided the 8 T cell receptor beta chains below, sequenced in a study of OX40 agonist ivuxolimab in advanced cancers. Only in-frame clones appear in the TCRdb table, and some are missing; sequencing was by immunoSEQ multiplex PCR. This sample has tens of thousands of clones, with over 75% found just once. Sequences were derived from CD4+ or CD8+ T cells sorted from blood, sampled in a trial of the OX40 agonist ivuxolimab. These receptors came from an adult with an advanced solid tumor such as melanoma, head and neck, liver or kidney cancer.

The chain links TRBV6-1 to TRBJ2-7, with TRBD2 as a possible D gene (5 bases). Trimming removed 4 bases from V and 3 bases from J, with 19 bases in between. The length of the CDR3 is 16 residues. CDR1 MNHNS and CDR2 SASEGT come from the germline V gene. The CDR3 here is CASSAQPTRGDYEQYF. The CDR3, as DNA: TGTGCCAGCAGTGCTCAACCCACCCGGGGAGACTACGAGCAGTACTTC.

J is TRBJ1-5 and V is TRBV28; D unresolved. The ends were cut back, 3 bases at V and 2 bases at J, with 14 bases in the middle. Germline-derived CDR1 and CDR2 are MDHEN and SYDVKM. CDR3 length equals 16 residues. As DNA, the CDR3 is TGTGCCAGCAGTTTCCCGACCGGGTTAGGCAATCAGCCCCAGCATTTT. As protein: CASSFPTGLGNQPQHF.

The chain carries TRBV7-3 and TRBJ2-3; 9 bases align to TRBD2. In germline, CDR1 is SGHTA, CDR2 FQGTGA. This CDR3 region has 14 residues. With 5 bases clipped from V and 4 bases from J, the junction kept 4 bases outside the gene matches. CDR3 residues: CASSLSGGSDTQYF. CDR3 bases: TGTGCCAGCAGCCTTAGCGGGGGCTCAGATACGCAGTATTTT.

The chain joins TRBV5-4 to TRBJ2-1; D might be TRBD1 or TRBD2, each matching 5 bases. The CDR3 runs to 13 residues. Trimming took 3 bases from V and 15 from J, leaving 19 bases between them. From germline, CDR1 is SGHNT and CDR2 YYREEE (reference sequence). CDR3 amino acids: CASSSGTARGGFF. CDR3 nucleotides: TGTGCCAGCAGCTCCGGGACGGCTCGTGGTGGGTTCTTC.

V usage is TRBV13 and J usage is TRBJ2-7; TRBD1 might be the D (6 bases). The germline V gene has CDR1 PRHDT and CDR2 FYEKMQ (reference sequence). With 0 bases removed from V and 2 bases from J, the gap between germline ends came to 14 bases. The CDR3 has 16 residues. CDR3: CASSLGGHGLTYEQYF. DNA of the CDR3: TGTGCCAGCAGCTTAGGGGGACATGGGTTGACCTACGAGCAGTACTTC.

The chain recombines TRBV27 with TRBJ2-7, with D tentatively TRBD2 (5 bases). Trimming left V 5 bases short and J 7 bases short, with 21 bases between. CDR1 and CDR2 from the germline V gene are MNHEY and SMNVEV (reference sequence). The CDR3 extends over 15 amino acids. CDR3 residues: CASSSPGTRRTEQYF. DNA of the CDR3: TGTGCCAGCAGTAGCCCGGGAACACGTCGGACTGAGCAGTACTTC.

The V and J genes are TRBV28 and TRBJ2-7; 8 positions match TRBD2. The CDR3 is 14 residues long. Trimming at V came to 2 bases and at J to 3 bases, leaving 3 bases not matched to a gene. Germline CDR1 MDHEN, CDR2 SYDVKM. The DNA of the CDR3 is TGTGCCAGCAGTTTACCGGGACTAGTCTACGAGCAGTACTTC. Translating gives CASSLPGLVYEQYF.

This chain joins TRBV13 and TRBJ2-3; a weak D match, TRBD2 (6 bases). V lost 0 bases and J 1 base, leaving 14 bases between the germline ends. This CDR3 contains 17 residues. Germline CDR1 PRHDT, CDR2 FYEKMQ (reference sequence). CDR3 protein: CASSLGVAGSGTDTQYF. CDR3 DNA: TGTGCCAGCAGCTTAGGGGTGGCCGGGAGCGGCACAGATACGCAGTATTTT. Complete variable domain (other parts from reference TRBV13 and TRBJ2-3): AAGVIQSPRHLIKEKRETATLKCYPIPRHDTVYWYQQGPGQDPQFLISFYEKMQSDKGSIPDRFSAQQFSDYHSELNMSSLELGDSALYFCASSLGVAGSGTDTQYFGPGTRLTVL.